This T cell receptor (beta chain) was observed in a study of T cell changes during pregnancy in multiple sclerosis. Only in-frame clones appear in the TCRdb table, and some are missing; sequencing was by immunoSEQ multiplex PCR. The sample contains under 70,000 clones, 75% to 95% of which appear only once. The CDR3 has 13 amino acids. Per germline, CDR1 GTSNPN and CDR2 SVGIG (reference sequence). Trimming removed 5 bases from V and 4 bases from J; junction bases left unmatched: 8. The material was peripheral blood, obtained after pregnancy. The V and J genes are TRBV30 and TRBJ2-7; TRBD2 agrees at 7 bases. This TCR was recovered from a female donor in good health, enrolled as a control in a pregnancy study. CDR3 in DNA: TGTGCCTGGGAAGCGGGATCTTCTTACGAGCAGTACTTC. It yields the protein CAWEAGSSYEQYF.